The present entry profiles one TCR beta chain with its context. Relative to its sample, this clonotype is medium-sized (0.01 to 0.1%). No cognate antigen has been identified for it. No much larger clonotype is one base removed from it; base qualities were not supplied. Sequenced using an Illumina MiSeq. Multiplex PCR with BIOMED2 TRB-A/B primer pools was used to amplify TRB rearrangements. Illumina-compatible adapters and 7-nucleotide sample barcodes were added to the amplicons in two consecutive PCRs. Phusion HS II polymerase was used for all library PCRs. Amplicons were gel-purified with the NucleoSpin Gel and PCR Clean-up kit, quantified on Qubit, and pooled at 3 to 4 nM. Before Illumina next-generation sequencing, the quality of the amplicon pool was assessed on an Agilent 2100 Bioanalyzer. The authors' pipeline ran thus. TRB rearrangements were annotated with MiXCR 3.0.8 using the default MiXCR reference library. Non-productive reads and sequences with fewer than 2 reads were removed, and every unique CDR3 nucleotide sequence was treated as one clone. Clonality, diversity, richness and V-J gene usage were calculated in R 3.5.1. GLIPH2 was used to cluster TCRs based on CDR3 similarity, and OLGA was used to calculate the generation probabilities. GLIPH2 clusters were kept only if they contained at least four unique TCR clonotypes found in at least three individuals. TCRdb reprocessing: public reads trimmed at Q25 with fastp, clones called with MiXCR, in-frame beta chains kept. Under each unique CDR3 protein, matching rows form one entry showing the most common genes and DNA. TCRdb's processing, not the authors', yielded these V and J calls. For this sample there are about 3,300 distinct CDR3 sequences; approximately 22% appear just once. Roughly 20% of the sample comes from the top ten.

This entry belongs to a study of T and B cells in COVID-19 patients (dated by TCRdb to about 2020). A note on the overall study: In this study, adaptive immunity was profiled in COVID-19 patients who either had active infection or had recovered, using TRB and IGH repertoire sequencing of peripheral blood. For the repertoire analyses, the comparison was an age-matched reference group of about 36 healthy donors who were negative for COVID-19 antibodies. Comorbidities linked to unfavorable COVID-19 outcome were present in about 90% of the roughly 20 patients in the active-infection cohort. A recovered cohort was made up of 19 patients contributing 20 samples, mostly after mild to moderate COVID-19 managed as outpatients. Because samples were available both during active disease and after recovery, a couple of patients were counted in both the recovered and the active cohorts. Median age was about 34 years in the recovered cohort versus approximately 63 years in the active-infection cohort. In the active-infection cohort, about 65% of the roughly 20 patients were critically ill and required mechanical ventilation or ECMO. Over 8 million TCR sequences were analysed in a TCR and BCR sequence repository that covered over 30 patients and approximately 69 time points. Up to about 10 follow-up blood samples were collected per patient, with some samples spanning different disease stages in the same individual.

TRB repertoires were amplified using roughly 220-550 ng of genomic DNA isolated from blood. Broader findings and caveats from the paper: Specific T cell subsets (CD4+/Treg/CD8+) and sorted SARS-CoV-2-responsive or tetramer+ T cells had not yet been sequenced, with those experiments still ongoing. A total of over 2,000 TCR clusters were exclusive to the recovered cohort, and around 31 of those clusters were low-pGen clusters. TRB repertoires were highly clonal in active COVID-19, whereas diversity and richness at recovery rose above healthy donor levels. It was stated that prospective validation of the reported TCR clusters was required before the clusters could be put to clinical use. Blood samples from mildly ill patients during symptoms and early samples from severe cases were scarce. The size of the cohort was considered insufficient for assessing HLA contributions to COVID-19 susceptibility or severity. TRBV/TRBJ gene usage was reported as strongly skewed in patients with COVID-19.

The germline V gene provides CDR1 SGHVS and CDR2 FNYEAQ. V is shortened by 5 bases, J by 2 bases, and the region joining them spans 10 bases. Spanning cysteine to phenylalanine, the CDR3 consists of 14 amino acids. Just the 42-base CDR3 DNA is kept, in frame starting at base 1. The rearrangement combines TRBV7-6 with TRBJ1-3; the D region possibly corresponds to TRBD1 (6 bases align). The clonotype was recovered from a human donor with active COVID-19. The sequenced sample was blood. The DNA sequence is given as TGTGCCAGCAGCCCTAGGGGGACTGGAAACACCATATATTTT. Its coded protein is CASSPRGTGNTIYF.